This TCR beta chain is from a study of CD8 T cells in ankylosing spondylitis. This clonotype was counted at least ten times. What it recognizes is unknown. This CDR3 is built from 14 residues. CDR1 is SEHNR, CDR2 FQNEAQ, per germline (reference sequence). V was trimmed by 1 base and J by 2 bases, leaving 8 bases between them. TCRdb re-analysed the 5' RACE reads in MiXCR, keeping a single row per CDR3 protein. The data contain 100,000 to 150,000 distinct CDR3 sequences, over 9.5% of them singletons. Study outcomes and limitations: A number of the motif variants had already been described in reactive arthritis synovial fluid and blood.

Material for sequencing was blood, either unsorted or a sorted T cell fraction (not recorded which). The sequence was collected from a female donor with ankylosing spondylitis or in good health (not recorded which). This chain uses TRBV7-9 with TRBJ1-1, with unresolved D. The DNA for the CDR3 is TGTGCCAGCAGCTTAGGTTTCACTAACACTGAAGCTTTCTTT. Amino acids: CASSLGFTNTEAFF.